The present T cell receptor beta chain was sequenced within a study of T cell responses to AZD1222 COVID-19 vaccine. Findings and limits, study-wide: The span of vaccine-associated CD4 TCRs extended across spike, with dominance at 160-218 and 743-854. Clonal diversity was possibly underestimated, and the donors were mostly white British, with more females.

Produced via immunoSEQ multiplex PCR; TCRdb's table is partial and in-frame only. The repertoire consists of some 100,000 clones, with around 90% occurring once and the leading ten covering under 2%. The germline gives CDR1 KGHSH, CDR2 LQKENI. The CDR3 has 16 amino acids. V was cut by 1 base and J by 3 bases, with 13 bases left in between. Points on this clone: Its antigen remains unknown.

The V and J genes are TRBV18 and TRBJ1-5; no firm D call. The sequenced sample was peripheral blood, obtained on day 0 of AZD1222 vaccination. The receptor's source is an adult in good health. The CDR3 DNA is TGTGCCAGCTCACCACGGGTACAGACCACCAATCAGCCCCAGCATTTT. Residues: CASSPRVQTTNQPQHF. The full variable domain, its missing parts supplied by reference TRBV18 and TRBJ1-5, is NAGVMQNPRHLVRRRGQEARLRCSPMKGHSHVYWYRQLPEEGLKFMVYLQKENIIDESGMPKERFSAEFPKEGPSILRIQQVVRGDSAAYFCASSPRVQTTNQPQHFGDGTRLSIL.